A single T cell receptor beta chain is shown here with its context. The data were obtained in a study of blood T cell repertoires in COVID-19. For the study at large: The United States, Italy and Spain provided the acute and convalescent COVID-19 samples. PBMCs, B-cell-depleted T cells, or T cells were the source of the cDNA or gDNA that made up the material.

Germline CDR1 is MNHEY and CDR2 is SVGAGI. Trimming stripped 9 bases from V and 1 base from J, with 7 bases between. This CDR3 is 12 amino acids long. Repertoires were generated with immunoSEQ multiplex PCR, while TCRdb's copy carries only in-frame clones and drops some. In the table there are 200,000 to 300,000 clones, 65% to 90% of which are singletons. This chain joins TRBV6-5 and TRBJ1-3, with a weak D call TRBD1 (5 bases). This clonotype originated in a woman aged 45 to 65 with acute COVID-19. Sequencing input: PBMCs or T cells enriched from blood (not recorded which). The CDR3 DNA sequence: TGTGCCAGTCAGGGATCTGGAAACACCATATATTTT. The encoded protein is CASQGSGNTIYF.